The 19 T cell receptor beta chains below were found in one sample sequenced in a study of a mutant IDH1 vaccine in newly diagnosed glioma. These receptors lack a known antigen. This sample's time point: week 47, end of study. What each vaccine dose contained was 300 ug of mutant IDH1 20-mer peptide, accompanied by topical imiquimod. Measured with immunoSEQ multiplex PCR; TCRdb has only the in-frame clones, and not every one. The profile shows 25,000 or so clones, more than 70% of them singletons. The sequenced sample was PBMCs, obtained from a glioma patient whose treatment included an IDH1 peptide vaccine. These receptor sequences come from a man in his forties or fifties with glioma.

The V and J genes are TRBV5-1 and TRBJ2-5; TRBD1 aligns across 8 bases. This CDR3 contains 15 residues. CDR1 and CDR2 from the germline V gene are SGHRS and YFSETQ. Trimming took 2 bases from V and 3 from J; bases not matched to a gene: 6. CDR3 sequence reads: CASSLGAGGEETQYF. CDR3 DNA sequence: TGCGCCAGCAGCTTAGGGGCAGGGGGCGAAGAGACCCAGTACTTC.

This clone was seen only a few times. The chain joins TRBV9 to TRBJ1-1; D call uncertain. V was clipped by 3 bases and J by 1 base, with 10 bases between them. There are 14 residues in the CDR3. From germline, CDR1 is SGDLS and CDR2 YYNGEE. The CDR3: CASSASGANTEAFF. CDR3 in DNA: TGTGCCAGCAGCGCGTCAGGAGCGAACACTGAAGCTTTCTTT.

The rearrangement links TRBV6-1 to TRBJ1-4; no firm D call. Germline lookup yields CDR1 MNHNS and CDR2 SASEGT. This CDR3 has 13 residues. V lost 1 base and J lost 8, with 8 bases in between. CDR3 sequence reads: CASSEVGLEKLFF. The DNA for the CDR3 is TGTGCCAGCAGTGAAGTGGGCCTCGAAAAACTGTTTTTT.

This clone has just one count. This sequence joins TRBV4-1 and TRBJ1-4; D not certain. The CDR3 contains 15 residues. V lost 1 base to trimming and J lost 0 bases, with 6 bases between them. The germline V gene has CDR1 MGHRA and CDR2 YSYEKL. DNA of the CDR3: TGCGCCAGCAGCCAAGGACACTCAACTAATGAAAAACTGTTTTTT. As protein: CASSQGHSTNEKLFF.

The V gene is TRBV14, the J gene TRBJ2-3; the match to TRBD1 covers 9 bases. Germline CDR1 and CDR2: SGHDN and FVKESK. The CDR3 is 15 residues long. V was clipped by 3 bases and J by 6 bases; unmatched bases: 7. CDR3 in DNA: TGTGCCAGCAGCCAGGTAACAGGGGGCTCGGATACGCAGTATTTT. Translated, it gives CASSQVTGGSDTQYF. Supplemented by reference TRBV14 and TRBJ2-3, the full variable domain reads EAGVTQFPSHSVIEKGQTVTLRCDPISGHDNLYWYRRVMGKEIKFLLHFVKESKQDESGMPNNRFLAERTGGTYSTLKVQPAELEDSGVYFCASSQVTGGSDTQYFGPGTRLTVL.

V usage is TRBV6-5 and J usage is TRBJ1-3, with D possibly matching TRBD1 (6 bases). The CDR3 is 16 residues long. V was clipped by 0 bases and J by 4 bases, with 13 bases between them. The germline V gene has CDR1 MNHEY and CDR2 SVGAGI. Here the CDR3 reads CASSYSAGANGNTIYF. As DNA, the CDR3 is TGTGCCAGCAGTTACTCGGCGGGGGCTAACGGAAACACCATATATTTT.

This chain links TRBV7-8 with TRBJ1-5; the D gene is possibly TRBD1 (5 bases). The CDR3 is 12 residues long. The V end lost 7 bases, the J end lost 7 bases, and 11 bases lay between the germline ends. CDR1 SGHVS and CDR2 FQNEAQ come from the germline V gene. The CDR3 nucleotides read TGTGCCAGCAAAGGGGCGGGGCAGCCCCAGCATTTT. This gives the protein CASKGAGQPQHF.

This sequence joins TRBV7-6 and TRBJ2-3; D gene unclear. Germline CDR1 reads SGHVS; CDR2 reads FNYEAQ. The V end was cut by 5 bases, the J end by 2 bases, with 8 bases between. This CDR3 is 13 amino acids long. The CDR3 DNA is TGTGCCAGCAGCCATGAAATCACAGATACGCAGTATTTT. This sequence encodes CASSHEITDTQYF.

The J gene is TRBJ2-2, the V gene TRBV7-3; 10 bases fit TRBD1. V trimming: 5 bases; J trimming: 4 bases; junction bases outside the gene matches: 1. There are 14 residues in the CDR3. CDR1 is SGHTA and CDR2 is FQGTGA in the germline V gene. CDR3 residues: CASSRDRGTGELFF. In DNA, the CDR3 is TGTGCCAGCAGCCGGGACAGGGGCACCGGGGAGCTGTTTTTT.

This clone is a singleton in its sample. The chain joins TRBV7-9 to TRBJ2-7; D unresolved. The CDR3 consists of 12 residues. The V end was cut by 5 bases, the J end by 3 bases, with 8 bases between. Germline V gene data show CDR1 as SEHNR and CDR2 as FQNEAQ (reference sequence). CDR3 residues: CASSRTVYEQYF. The CDR3 DNA reads TGTGCCAGCAGCCGGACGGTCTACGAGCAGTACTTC.

The chain combines TRBV6-6 with TRBJ2-7; 8 nucleotides match TRBD1. The CDR3 has 13 residues. The V segment lost 6 bases and the J segment 1 base; nucleotides outside the gene matches: 2. Per germline, CDR1 MNHNY and CDR2 SVGAGI (reference sequence). In DNA, the CDR3 is TGTGCCAGCAGGAGACAGGGGTCCTACGAGCAGTACTTC. Translated, it gives CASRRQGSYEQYF.

The chain uses TRBV11-3 and TRBJ2-1, with D possibly called TRBD1 or TRBD2 (6 bases each). The CDR3 spans 14 residues. V shed 1 base and J shed 7 bases, with 11 bases lying between them. Per the germline V gene, CDR1 is SGHNT and CDR2 is YENEEA. The CDR3 DNA is TGTGCCAGCAGCTTAGGTACAGGGAGGAATGAGCAGTTCTTC. It translates to CASSLGTGRNEQFF.

The chain carries TRBV2 and TRBJ2-7, with 8 bases matching TRBD1. Germline V gene lookup returns CDR1 SNHLY and CDR2 FYNNEI. This CDR3 has 12 residues. V lost 6 bases and J lost 5; bases outside the gene matches: 3. The CDR3 nucleotides are TGTGCCAGCAGAACAGGGGGACACGAGCAGTACTTC. Protein: CASRTGGHEQYF. Full variable domain (remainder filled in from reference TRBV2 and TRBJ2-7): EPEVTQTPSHQVTQMGQEVILRCVPISNHLYFYWYRQILGQKVEFLVSFYNNEISEKSEIFDDQFSVERPDGSNFTLKIRSTKLEDSAMYFCASRTGGHEQYFGPGTRLTVT.

The chain recombines TRBV6-5 with TRBJ2-7, with D possibly being TRBD1 or TRBD2 (6 bases each). Germline CDR1 MNHEY, CDR2 SVGAGI. The CDR3 is made up of 15 amino acids. Trimming cost V 4 bases and J 4 bases, with 17 bases left between them. The CDR3 region is CASSSSRGPPYEQYF. The CDR3 coding sequence is TGTGCCAGCAGTTCCTCCCGGGGGCCCCCATACGAGCAGTACTTC.

The sample holds one count of this clone. The V call is TRBV5-1, the J call TRBJ2-1; TRBD2 agrees at 10 bases. Unmatched junction bases numbered 8, after V lost 0 bases and J lost 8 bases. The CDR3 extends over 16 amino acids. Germline V gene data show CDR1 as SGHRS and CDR2 as YFSETQ. CDR3 amino acids: CASSLAPAGGGDEQFF. CDR3 sequence (DNA): TGCGCCAGCAGCTTGGCCCCAGCGGGAGGGGGGGATGAGCAGTTCTTC.

The chain carries TRBV4-1 and TRBJ2-5; the D gene is possibly TRBD1 (6 bases). CDR3 length equals 16 residues. Trimming removed 1 base from V and 5 bases from J, with 17 bases in between. The V gene's germline CDR1 is MGHRA and CDR2 YSYEKL. CDR3 region: CASSQVGTPVGETQYF. CDR3 sequence (DNA): TGCGCCAGCAGCCAAGTAGGGACACCCGTTGGGGAGACCCAGTACTTC.

This clone came up once. J is TRBJ2-5 and V is TRBV6-5; D gene uncertain. The end of the DNA aligns better with TRBJ2-7, so the J call may be wrong. The V gene's germline CDR1 is MNHEY and CDR2 SVGAGI. CDR3 size: 12 residues. The DNA of the CDR3 is TGTGCCAGCAGTAAGGGTATCAACGAGCAGTACTTC. It encodes CASSKGINEQYF.

J is TRBJ2-1 and V is TRBV27, with 13 bases that match TRBD2. The CDR3 is made up of 16 amino acids. Trimming at V came to 4 bases and at J to 6 bases, leaving 6 bases not matched to a gene. Per the germline V gene, CDR1 is MNHEY and CDR2 is SMNVEV (reference sequence). CDR3 sequence: CASSSFGTSGINEQFF. CDR3 sequence (DNA): TGTGCCAGCAGTTCCTTCGGGACTAGCGGGATCAATGAGCAGTTCTTC.

The chain links TRBV5-5 to TRBJ2-5, with 7 nucleotides matching TRBD1. With 4 bases clipped from V and 3 bases from J, the junction kept 6 bases outside the gene matches. CDR1 and CDR2 (germline): SGHKS, YYEKEE (reference sequence). The CDR3 totals 14 residues. CDR3 residues: CASSLGQIKETQYF. The DNA of the CDR3 is TGTGCCAGCAGCCTGGGACAGATCAAAGAGACCCAGTACTTC.